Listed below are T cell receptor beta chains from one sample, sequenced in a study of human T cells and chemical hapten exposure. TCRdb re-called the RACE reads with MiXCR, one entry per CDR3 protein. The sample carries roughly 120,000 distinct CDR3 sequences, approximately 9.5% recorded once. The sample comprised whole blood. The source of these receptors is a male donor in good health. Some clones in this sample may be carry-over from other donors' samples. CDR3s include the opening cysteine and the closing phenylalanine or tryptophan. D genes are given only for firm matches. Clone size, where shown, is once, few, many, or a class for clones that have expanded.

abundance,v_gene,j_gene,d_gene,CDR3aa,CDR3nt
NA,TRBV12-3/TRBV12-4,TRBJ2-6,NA,CATSSGANVLTF,TGTGCCACCTCGTCTGGGGCCAACGTCCTGACTTTC
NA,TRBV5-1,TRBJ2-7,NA,CASSLALDGVYYEQYF,TGCGCCAGCAGCTTGGCCCTCGACGGCGTTTACTACGAGCAGTACTTC
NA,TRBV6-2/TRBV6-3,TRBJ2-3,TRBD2,CASSITREVNTQYF,TGTGCCAGCAGTATAACGCGGGAGGTCAATACGCAGTATTTT
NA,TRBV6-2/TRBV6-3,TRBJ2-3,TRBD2,CASSRGLTDTQYF,TGTGCCAGCAGTAGGGGACTAACGGATACGCAGTATTTT
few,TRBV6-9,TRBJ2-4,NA,CASSQTDAADIQYF,TGTGCCAGCAGTCAGACGGACGCGGCCGATATTCAGTACTTC
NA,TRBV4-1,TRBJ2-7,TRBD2,CASSQEPGLAYSYEQYF,TGCGCCAGCAGCCAAGAACCGGGACTAGCGTACTCCTACGAGCAGTACTTC
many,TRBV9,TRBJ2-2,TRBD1,CASSVSGTVTGELFF,TGTGCCAGCAGCGTGTCCGGGACAGTCACCGGGGAGCTGTTTTTT
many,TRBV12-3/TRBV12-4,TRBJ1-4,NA,CASRLNRAPNEKLFF,TGTGCCAGCAGGCTAAACAGGGCACCTAATGAAAAACTGTTTTTT
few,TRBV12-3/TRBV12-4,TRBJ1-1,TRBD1,CASSLVRDSEAFF,TGTGCCAGCAGTTTAGTAAGGGACAGTGAAGCTTTCTTT
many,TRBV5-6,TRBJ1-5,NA,CASSLSGLQPQHF,TGTGCCAGCAGCTTGAGCGGCCTTCAGCCCCAGCATTTT
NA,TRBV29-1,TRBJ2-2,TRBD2,CSVEHQRGGTGELFF,TGCAGCGTTGAACATCAAAGGGGAGGGACCGGGGAGCTGTTTTTT
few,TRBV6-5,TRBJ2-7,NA,CASSYSGTVMEQYF,TGTGCCAGCAGTTATTCCGGGACTGTAATGGAGCAGTACTTC
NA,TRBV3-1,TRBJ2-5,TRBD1,CASSDRDRVLDETQYF,TGTGCCAGCAGCGACCGGGACAGGGTTTTGGATGAGACCCAGTACTTC
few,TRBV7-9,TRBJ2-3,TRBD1,CASSPDRYKGYTQYF,TGTGCCAGCAGCCCGGACAGGTACAAAGGATATACGCAGTATTTT
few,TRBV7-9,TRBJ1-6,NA,CASSLALDSPLHF,TGTGCCAGCAGCTTAGCGCTCGACTCCCCCCTCCACTTT
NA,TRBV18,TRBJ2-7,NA,CASSPLGATYEQYF,TGTGCCAGCTCACCTCTGGGGGCCACCTACGAGCAGTACTTC
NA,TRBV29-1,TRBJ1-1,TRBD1,CSVEGPRGLNTEAFF,TGCAGCGTTGAAGGTCCGAGGGGGCTGAACACTGAAGCTTTCTTT
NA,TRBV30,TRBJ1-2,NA,CAWSGGDGYTF,TGTGCCTGGAGTGGGGGGGATGGCTACACCTTC
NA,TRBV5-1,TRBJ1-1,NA,CASSLGPSAFF,TGCGCCAGCAGCTTGGGACCGAGCGCTTTCTTT
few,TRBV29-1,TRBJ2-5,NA,CSVEEGGATGGQYF,TGCAGCGTTGAGGAAGGGGGGGCCACAGGAGGCCAGTACTTC
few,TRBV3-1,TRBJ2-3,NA,CASSQETGSPDTQYF,TGTGCCAGCAGCCAAGAGACCGGGTCGCCAGATACGCAGTATTTT
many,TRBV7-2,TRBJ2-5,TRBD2,CASSLPTGLGGLQETQYF,TGTGCCAGCAGCTTGCCCACAGGCCTGGGAGGGCTGCAAGAGACCCAGTACTTC
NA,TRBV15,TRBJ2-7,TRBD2,CATSRVPGGAYEQYF,TGTGCCACCAGCAGAGTACCGGGAGGGGCCTACGAGCAGTACTTC
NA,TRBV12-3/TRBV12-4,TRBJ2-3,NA,CASSLVLAADTQYF,TGTGCCAGCAGTTTGGTCTTGGCCGCAGATACGCAGTATTTT
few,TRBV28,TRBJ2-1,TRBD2,CASSPPGLAPYNEQFF,TGTGCCAGCAGTCCGCCGGGACTAGCACCCTACAATGAGCAGTTCTTC
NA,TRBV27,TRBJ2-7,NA,CASSIAQGREQYF,TGTGCCAGCAGTATCGCCCAGGGGCGCGAGCAGTACTTC
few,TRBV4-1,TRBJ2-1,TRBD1,CASSPWTGTYNEQFF,TGCGCCAGCAGCCCATGGACAGGGACGTACAATGAGCAGTTCTTC
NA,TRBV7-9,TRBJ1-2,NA,CASSGQGPYGYTF,TGTGCCAGCAGCGGTCAGGGTCCCTATGGCTACACCTTC
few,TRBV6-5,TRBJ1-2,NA,CASSYGAESYGYTF,TGTGCCAGCAGTTATGGGGCCGAGAGCTATGGCTACACCTTC
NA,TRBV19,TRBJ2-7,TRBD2,CASTPGTSGGFSYEQYF,TGTGCCAGTACCCCCGGGACTAGCGGGGGATTTTCCTACGAGCAGTACTTC
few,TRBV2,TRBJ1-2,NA,CASSVSMGGGYTF,TGTGCCAGCAGTGTATCTATGGGGGGTGGCTACACCTTC
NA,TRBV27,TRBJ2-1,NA,CASSPAGAGNEQFF,TGTGCCAGCAGCCCGGCGGGGGCGGGTAATGAGCAGTTCTTC
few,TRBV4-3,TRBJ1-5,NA,CASSQELEQMQPQHF,TGCGCCAGCAGCCAAGAGTTAGAACAGATGCAGCCCCAGCATTTT
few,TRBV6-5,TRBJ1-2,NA,CASSYSAGGSVGYTF,TGTGCCAGCAGTTACTCTGCGGGGGGATCAGTCGGCTACACCTTC
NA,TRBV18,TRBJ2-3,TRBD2,CASSRSGGFGTDTQYF,TGTGCCAGCTCACGTAGCGGGGGTTTTGGCACAGATACGCAGTATTTT
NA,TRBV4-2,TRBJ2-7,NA,CASRGDTSYEQYF,TGTGCCAGCAGGGGGGACACTTCCTACGAGCAGTACTTC
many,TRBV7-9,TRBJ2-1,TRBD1,CASSLRQGAYNEQFF,TGTGCCAGCAGCCTTCGACAGGGGGCCTACAATGAGCAGTTCTTC
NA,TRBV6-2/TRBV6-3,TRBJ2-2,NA,CASTRNTGELFF,TGTGCCAGCACCAGGAACACCGGGGAGCTGTTTTTT
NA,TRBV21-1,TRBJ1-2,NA,CASSKRKGDSYGYTF,TGTGCCAGCAGCAAACGCAAGGGGGATAGCTATGGCTACACCTTC
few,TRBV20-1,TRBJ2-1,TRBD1,CSASEGQGYNEQFF,TGCAGTGCTTCTGAGGGACAGGGCTACAATGAGCAGTTCTTC
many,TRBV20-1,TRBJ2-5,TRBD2,CSAREGLAGGPGQETQYF,TGCAGTGCTAGAGAAGGTTTAGCGGGAGGGCCTGGACAAGAGACCCAGTACTTC
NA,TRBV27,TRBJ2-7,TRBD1,CASSKTGGDYEQYF,TGTGCCAGCAGCAAGACAGGGGGCGACTACGAGCAGTACTTC
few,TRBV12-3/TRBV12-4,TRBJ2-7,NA,CASSRQSGYEQYF,TGTGCCAGCAGCCGTCAAAGCGGCTACGAGCAGTACTTC
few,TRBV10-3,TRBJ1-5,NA,CAISESQGNQPQHF,TGTGCCATCAGTGAATCTCAGGGCAATCAGCCCCAGCATTTT
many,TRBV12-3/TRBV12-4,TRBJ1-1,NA,CASSFGYRAGNPEAFF,TGTGCCAGCAGTTTCGGTTATCGGGCAGGAAACCCTGAAGCTTTCTTT
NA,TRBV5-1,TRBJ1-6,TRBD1,CASSQTPGQNSPLHF,TGCGCCAGCAGCCAAACCCCGGGACAGAATTCACCCCTCCACTTT
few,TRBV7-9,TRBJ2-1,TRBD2,CASSQLLAGGRGEQFF,TGTGCCAGCAGTCAACTTCTAGCGGGGGGGCGGGGTGAGCAGTTCTTC
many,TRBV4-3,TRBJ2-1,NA,CASSQDTGGGGNEQFF,TGCGCCAGCAGCCAAGACACGGGTGGTGGTGGGAATGAGCAGTTCTTC
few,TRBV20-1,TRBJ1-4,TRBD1,CSARKGQGALGEKLFF,TGCAGTGCTAGGAAGGGACAGGGGGCCTTGGGGGAAAAACTGTTTTTT
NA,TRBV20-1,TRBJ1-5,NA,CSAREARAFSNQPQHF,TGCAGTGCTAGAGAGGCCAGGGCGTTTAGCAATCAGCCCCAGCATTTT
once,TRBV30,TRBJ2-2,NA,CVWSFRTGELFF,TGTGTCTGGAGTTTTAGGACCGGGGAGCTGTTTTTT
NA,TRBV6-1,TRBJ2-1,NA,CASSDLFEQFF,TGTGCCAGCAGTGATCTATTTGAGCAGTTCTTC
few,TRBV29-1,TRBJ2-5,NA,CSVGGGTRQETQYF,TGCAGCGTTGGCGGGGGCACAAGACAAGAGACCCAGTACTTC
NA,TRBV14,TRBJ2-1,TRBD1,CASSRPDRENEQFF,TGTGCCAGCAGCCGCCCGGACAGGGAAAATGAGCAGTTCTTC